The 16 T cell receptor beta chains listed next were all sequenced from one sample in a study of spatial heterogeneity in lung cancer. Study-level points and caveats: The study found that expanded intratumoral alpha and beta TCR counts tracked tumor mutation counts.

Time point: sample taken at primary tumor resection. TCRdb ran MiXCR on the 5' RACE reads and lists one entry per CDR3 protein. Of about 100,000 distinct CDR3 sequences in the sample, 4.4% were seen once. Their recognized antigens are unknown. Sequencing used lung tumor tissue, obtained at surgery. The receptor set was obtained from a male donor with early-stage non-small cell lung cancer.

There are many counts of this clonotype. The chain is built from TRBV14 and TRBJ2-1, with D perhaps assigned TRBD1 or TRBD2 (5 bases each). Germline assignment: CDR1 SGHDN and CDR2 FVKESK. V dropped 4 bases and J dropped 9 bases, with 16 bases sitting between them. The length of the CDR3 is 14 residues. In nucleotides, the CDR3 is TGTGCCAGCAGCCCCGGGACGGGCGGAATTGAGCAGTTCTTC. Its translation is CASSPGTGGIEQFF.

In its sample, this clonotype was seen many times. The chain couples TRBV7-2 to TRBJ1-2, with D unresolved. This CDR3 contains 15 residues. V shed 4 bases and J shed 0 bases, with 12 bases lying between them. CDR1 and CDR2 from the germline V gene are SGHTA and FQGNSA. The CDR3 region has the DNA TGTGCCAGCAGCTCCCGCCCCAGAGCTAACTATGGCTACACCTTC. Residues: CASSSRPRANYGYTF. Using reference TRBV7-2 and TRBJ1-2 for the parts outside the CDR3, the full variable domain is GAGVSQSPSNKVTEKGKDVELRCDPISGHTALYWYRQSLGQGLEFLIYFQGNSAPDKSGLPSDRFSAERTGGSVSTLTIQRTQQEDSAVYLCASSSRPRANYGYTFGSGTRLTVV.

In its sample, this clonotype was seen many times. The CDR3 nucleotides are TGTGCCAGCAGTGAACTAGTGGGTCCAGACGAGCAGTACTTC. Amino acids: CASSELVGPDEQYF. This chain uses TRBV2 with TRBJ2-7, with D unresolved. V lost 2 bases to trimming and J lost 5 bases, with 13 bases between them. CDR3 size: 14 residues. Germline lookup yields CDR1 SNHLY and CDR2 FYNNEI.

The chain carries TRBV29-1 and TRBJ1-5; no clear D gene. Germline lookup yields CDR1 SQVTM and CDR2 ANQGSEA. Trimming pared 4 bases from V and 5 bases from J, leaving 12 bases between. The CDR3 spans 13 residues. The CDR3 region has the DNA TGCAGCGTTGCATCGGGTGTAGATCAGCCCCAGCATTTT. Its translation is CSVASGVDQPQHF.

The rearrangement links TRBV11-2 to TRBJ1-2; a weak D match, TRBD1 (6 bases). V lost 4 bases and J lost 4, with 16 bases in between. This CDR3 region has 15 residues. Germline CDR1 SGHAT, CDR2 FQNNGV. The CDR3 loop reads CASSSTPTGSYGYTF. The CDR3 nucleotides read TGTGCCAGCAGCTCTACCCCAACAGGGTCCTATGGCTACACCTTC.

This clonotype was found many times. CDR3 protein: CASSLIEGGPSDTQYF. In nucleotides, the CDR3 is TGTGCCAGCAGTCTCATTGAGGGAGGACCTTCTGATACGCAGTATTTT. The chain couples TRBV28 to TRBJ2-3; D possibly corresponds to TRBD2 (6 bases). With 5 bases removed from V and 6 bases from J, the gap between germline ends came to 21 bases. Germline values: CDR1 MDHEN, CDR2 SYDVKM. The CDR3 has 16 residues.

This clonotype was recorded many times. V and J are TRBV7-9 and TRBJ2-4; a possible D gene is TRBD2 (5 bases). Germline V lookup: CDR1 SEHNR, CDR2 FQNEAQ (reference sequence). The CDR3 has 15 residues. V was pared by 11 bases and J by 3 bases, with 20 bases between. The CDR3 DNA is TGTGCCGCTCACCCCGTTATTGAGGGCAAAAACATTCAGTACTTC. Its translation is CAAHPVIEGKNIQYF.

In the case of this clonotype: Lacking the conserved final phenylalanine or tryptophan, this CDR3 likely reflects a read error. The CDR3 is CASSWGGTEAFL. The CDR3 DNA follows: TGTGCCAGCAGTTGGGGGGGGACTGAAGCTTTCCTT. The V call is TRBV12-3 or TRBV12-4, the J call TRBJ1-1; D might be TRBD1 (5 bases). V dropped 4 bases and J dropped 5 bases, with 8 bases sitting between them. This CDR3 contains 12 residues.

This clonotype was observed many times. The CDR3 bases are TGTGCCAGCAGTGTGACCCCAGACGCGGACTATGGCTACACCTTC. This codes for CASSVTPDADYGYTF. The V call is TRBV6-1, the J call TRBJ1-2; D ambiguous. The germline V and J ends were trimmed by 4 bases and 3 bases, with 15 bases remaining between them. From germline, CDR1 is MNHNS and CDR2 SASEGT. This CDR3 has 15 amino acids.

This clonotype was detected ten times or more. This sequence joins TRBV4-2 and TRBJ1-5, with D unclear. CDR3 length: 15 amino acids. Trimming removed 0 bases from V and 2 bases from J, with 8 bases in between. The germline CDR1 and CDR2 sequences are LGHNA and YNFKEQ. This CDR3 is CASSQDPRGNQPQHF. Here the CDR3 DNA reads TGTGCCAGCAGCCAAGATCCAAGGGGCAATCAGCCCCAGCATTTT.

Many counts were recorded for this clonotype. This chain links TRBV29-1 with TRBJ2-5, with 9 bases aligning to TRBD2. V shed 6 bases, J shed 1 base, and the junction held 18 bases outside the gene matches. This CDR3 comprises 18 residues. Germline-derived CDR1 and CDR2 are SQVTM and ANQGSEA. As DNA, the CDR3 is TGCAGCGTAGCCCCCTTAGCGGGAGACGCCCTCTTCCAAGAGACCCAGTACTTC. Its protein product is CSVAPLAGDALFQETQYF.

This clonotype came up a few times. This chain links TRBV20-1 with TRBJ1-1; no clear D. Trimming removed 2 bases from V and 2 bases from J, with 6 bases in between. From germline, CDR1 is DFQATT and CDR2 SNEGSKA (reference sequence). This CDR3 spans 12 amino acids. CDR3 DNA sequence: TGCAGTGCTAGACCAGACAACACTGAAGCTTTCTTT. Translating it yields CSARPDNTEAFF.

This clonotype was counted at least ten times. The chain is built from TRBV27 and TRBJ2-1; TRBD2 might be the D (5 bases). Germline V gene sequence: CDR1 MNHEY, CDR2 SMNVEV (reference sequence). Trimming shortened V by 3 bases and J by 0 bases, and 12 bases separated the two germline ends. The CDR3 totals 16 residues. In DNA, the CDR3 is TGTGCCAGCAGTTTTTTGTCTGGGAGCTCCTACAATGAGCAGTTCTTC. Translating gives CASSFLSGSSYNEQFF.

Many counts were recorded for this clonotype. The J gene is TRBJ1-2, the V gene TRBV12-3 or TRBV12-4, with unresolved D. The CDR3 spans 15 residues. The ends were cut back, 5 bases at V and 5 bases at J, with 18 bases in the middle. The CDR3 spells CASSPLRRLAYGYTF. For the CDR3, the DNA is TGTGCCAGCAGTCCCTTGCGCCGGCTGGCGTATGGCTACACCTTC.

This clonotype was picked up a small number of times. This chain joins TRBV6-5 and TRBJ2-6; unclear D gene. This CDR3 is built from 20 residues. With 5 bases removed from V and 3 bases from J, the gap between germline ends came to 26 bases. Germline loops: CDR1 MNHEY, CDR2 SVGAGI. CDR3 protein: CASSPLPHGPEQSGANVLTF. The CDR3 DNA reads TGTGCCAGCAGTCCTCTACCCCATGGCCCCGAGCAGAGTGGGGCCAACGTCCTGACTTTC.

This clonotype showed up many times. This chain connects TRBV27 to TRBJ1-1; TRBD1 is a possible D gene (5 bases). Trimming stripped 3 bases from V and 3 bases from J, with 14 bases between. CDR3 length: 15 residues. The germline V gene has CDR1 MNHEY and CDR2 SMNVEV (reference sequence). The CDR3 protein is CASSFSRAAYTEAFF. CDR3 DNA: TGTGCCAGCAGTTTCAGCAGGGCTGCGTACACTGAAGCTTTCTTT.